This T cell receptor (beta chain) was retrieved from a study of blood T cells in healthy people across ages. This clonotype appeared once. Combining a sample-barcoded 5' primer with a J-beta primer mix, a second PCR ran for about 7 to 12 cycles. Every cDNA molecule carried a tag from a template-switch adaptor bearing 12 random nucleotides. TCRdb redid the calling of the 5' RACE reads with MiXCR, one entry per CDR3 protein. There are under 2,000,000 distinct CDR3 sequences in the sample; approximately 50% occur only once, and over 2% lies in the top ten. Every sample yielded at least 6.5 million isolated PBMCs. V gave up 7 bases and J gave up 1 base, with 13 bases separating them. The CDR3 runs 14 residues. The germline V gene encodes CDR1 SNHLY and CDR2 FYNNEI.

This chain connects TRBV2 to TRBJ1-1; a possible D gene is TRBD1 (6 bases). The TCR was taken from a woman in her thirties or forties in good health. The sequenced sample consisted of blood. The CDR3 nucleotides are TGTGCCAGCACCCCTGGGGGCGCGAACACTGAAGCTTTCTTT. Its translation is CASTPGGANTEAFF.